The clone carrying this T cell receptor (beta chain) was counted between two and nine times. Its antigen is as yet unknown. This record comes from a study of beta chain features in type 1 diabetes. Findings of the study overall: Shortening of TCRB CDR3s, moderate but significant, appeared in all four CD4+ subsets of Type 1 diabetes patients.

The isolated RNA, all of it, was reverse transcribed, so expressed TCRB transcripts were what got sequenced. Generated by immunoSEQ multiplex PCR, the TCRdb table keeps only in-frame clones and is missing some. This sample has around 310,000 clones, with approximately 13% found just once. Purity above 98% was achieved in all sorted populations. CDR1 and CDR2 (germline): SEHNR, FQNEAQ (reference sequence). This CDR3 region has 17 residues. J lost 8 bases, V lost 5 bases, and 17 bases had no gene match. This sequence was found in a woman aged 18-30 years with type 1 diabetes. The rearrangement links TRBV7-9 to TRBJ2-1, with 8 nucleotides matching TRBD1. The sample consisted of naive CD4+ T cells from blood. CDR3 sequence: CASSPGTGSTHMDEQFF. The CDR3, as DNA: TGTGCCAGCAGCCCTGGGACAGGATCTACCCATATGGATGAGCAGTTCTTC. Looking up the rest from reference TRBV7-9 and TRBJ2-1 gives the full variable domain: DTGVSQNPRHKITKRGQNVTFRCDPISEHNRLYWYRQTLGQGPEFLTYFQNEAQLEKSRLLSDRFSAERPKGSFSTLEIQRTEQGDSAMYLCASSPGTGSTHMDEQFFGPGTRLTVL.